This TCR beta chain was recovered during a study of OX40 agonist ivuxolimab in advanced cancers. Some clones are missing from TCRdb's copy, which holds only in-frame ones; the method was immunoSEQ multiplex PCR. The profile shows more than 70,000 clones, roughly 91% of them singletons. V lost 1 base and J lost 8; bases outside the gene matches: 3. Germline-derived CDR1 and CDR2 are SGHRS and YFSETQ. CDR3 size: 14 residues. V is TRBV5-1 and J is TRBJ2-1; 10 bases align to TRBD2. The receptor comes from an adult with an advanced solid tumor such as melanoma, head and neck, liver or kidney cancer. The material was CD4+ or CD8+ T cells sorted from blood, obtained in a trial of the OX40 agonist ivuxolimab. In DNA form, the CDR3 reads TGCGCCAGCAGCTTGACTAGCGGGGTCGATGAGCAGTTCTTC. It translates to CASSLTSGVDEQFF. The complete variable domain, with remaining parts taken from reference TRBV5-1 and TRBJ2-1, reads KAGVTQTPRYLIKTRGQQVTLSCSPISGHRSVSWYQQTPGQGLQFLFEYFSETQRNKGNFPGRFSGRQFSNSRSEMNVSTLELGDSALYLCASSLTSGVDEQFFGPGTRLTVL.